The 14 T cell receptor beta chains reported below all come from one sample, sequenced in a study of blood T cell repertoires in COVID-19. Libraries were prepared by immunoSEQ multiplex PCR; TCRdb keeps only in-frame clonotypes and omits some of them. The table lists 180,000 or so clones, almost 85% of them singletons. Sequencing was performed on PBMCs or T cells enriched from blood (not recorded which). These receptors came from a man between 50 and 59 years old who had recovered from COVID-19.

The V and J genes are TRBV5-1 and TRBJ1-6; 8 bases align to TRBD1. CDR1 and CDR2 from the germline V gene are SGHRS and YFSETQ. The trim removed 3 bases at V and 5 bases at J, leaving 4 bases unmatched. This CDR3 is 15 amino acids long. The DNA of the CDR3 is TGCGCCAGCAGCTCGCAGGGGGCCGATAATTCACCCCTCCACTTT. Protein product: CASSSQGADNSPLHF.

V is TRBV4-1 and J is TRBJ2-2, with TRBD1 matching 7 bases. Germline CDR1 reads MGHRA; CDR2 reads YSYEKL. The CDR3 has 17 amino acids. J was trimmed by 0 bases and V by 2 bases; bases with no gene match: 6. The CDR3 nucleotides are TGCGCCAGCAGCCAATCGAGGCAGGGGGCGAACACCGGGGAGCTGTTTTTT. Residues: CASSQSRQGANTGELFF.

The V call is TRBV13, the J call TRBJ2-2; tentatively, D is TRBD2 (7 bases). There are 15 residues in the CDR3. Germline CDR1 and CDR2: PRHDT and FYEKMQ (reference sequence). With 6 bases removed from V and 5 bases from J, the gap between germline ends came to 16 bases. The CDR3: CASSSGGPRTGELFF. The CDR3, as DNA: TGTGCCAGCAGTTCCGGGGGGCCAAGGACCGGGGAGCTGTTTTTT.

The rearrangement uses TRBV7-3 and TRBJ1-3; no definite D call. Germline V lookup: CDR1 SGHTA, CDR2 FQGTGA. The germline V and J ends were trimmed by 0 bases and 0 bases, with 6 bases remaining between them. This CDR3 has 15 residues. CDR3 sequence (DNA): TGTGCCAGCAGCTTAACGAGCCTCTCTGGAAACACCATATATTTT. Amino acids: CASSLTSLSGNTIYF.

The rearrangement joins TRBV24-1 to TRBJ1-2, with a possible D match to TRBD1 (6 bases). CDR1 is KGHDR and CDR2 is SFDVKD in the germline V gene. Deletions cut 3 bases from V and 2 bases from J, with 15 bases between. The CDR3 covers 16 residues. The CDR3 bases are TGTGCCACCAGTGATAGGGGGACACTCGACAACTATGGCTACACCTTC. It translates to CATSDRGTLDNYGYTF.

The chain is built from TRBV10-3 and TRBJ2-7, with 8 bases aligning to TRBD2. The CDR3 extends over 16 amino acids. V gave up 10 bases and J gave up 4 bases; unmatched junction bases: 18. Germline V lookup: CDR1 ENHRY, CDR2 SYGVKD. CDR3 DNA sequence: TGTGCCACCCGGGGGCCTACAGCGGGAGATTTGTACGAGCAGTACTTC. Translated, it gives CATRGPTAGDLYEQYF.

The chain links TRBV5-4 to TRBJ2-5, with D maybe TRBD1 (6 bases). The CDR3 totals 14 residues. Germline V gives CDR1 SGHNT, CDR2 YYREEE (reference sequence). V shed 0 bases and J shed 6 bases, with 12 bases lying between them. Here the CDR3 reads CASSLVQGRKTQYF. The CDR3 nucleotides read TGTGCCAGCAGCTTGGTTCAGGGGAGAAAGACCCAGTACTTC.

The rearrangement links TRBV5-1 to TRBJ2-3, with TRBD2 as a possible D gene (6 bases). Per germline, CDR1 SGHRS and CDR2 YFSETQ. V lost 6 bases to trimming and J lost 2 bases, with 10 bases between them. The CDR3 totals 13 residues. The DNA of the CDR3 is TGCGCCAGCAAGGGACTTATCACAGATACGCAGTATTTT. It yields the protein CASKGLITDTQYF. Together with reference TRBV5-1 and TRBJ2-3, the CDR3 gives the full variable domain: KAGVTQTPRYLIKTRGQQVTLSCSPISGHRSVSWYQQTPGQGLQFLFEYFSETQRNKGNFPGRFSGRQFSNSRSEMNVSTLELGDSALYLCASKGLITDTQYFGPGTRLTVL.

This chain links TRBV11-2 with TRBJ2-7; D possibly corresponds to TRBD2 (5 bases). This CDR3 is built from 12 residues. The germline V and J ends were trimmed by 5 bases and 0 bases, with 5 bases remaining between them. Germline-derived CDR1 and CDR2 are SGHAT and FQNNGV. This CDR3 reads CASSGSSYEQYF. The CDR3 coding sequence is TGTGCCAGCAGCGGGAGCTCCTACGAGCAGTACTTC.

The rearrangement uses TRBV14 and TRBJ1-4, with D tentatively TRBD1 (5 bases). The CDR3 totals 16 residues. Germline assignment: CDR1 SGHDN and CDR2 FVKESK. V lost 1 base, J lost 10 bases, and 19 bases lay in between. The CDR3 protein is CASSQGGVGPLRKLFF. The CDR3 DNA is TGTGCCAGCAGCCAAGGGGGCGTGGGTCCCCTTCGAAAACTGTTTTTT.

The chain carries TRBV5-5 and TRBJ2-7; 10 nucleotides line up with TRBD1. CDR1 is SGHKS and CDR2 is YYEKEE in the germline V gene (reference sequence). Trimming cost V 4 bases and J 3 bases; bases outside gene matches: 7. This CDR3 has 15 amino acids. CDR3 sequence: CASSPGQGRNYEQYF. As DNA, the CDR3 is TGTGCCAGCAGCCCGGGACAGGGGCGAAACTACGAGCAGTACTTC.

The chain links TRBV6-5 to TRBJ1-2; 7 bases map to TRBD1. Trimming took 6 bases from V and 5 from J; bases not matched to a gene: 9. Germline loops: CDR1 MNHEY, CDR2 SVGAGI. The CDR3 consists of 14 residues. The DNA for the CDR3 is TGTGCCAGCAGGACTGCCGGGACAGTGTATGGCTACACCTTC. Translation: CASRTAGTVYGYTF.

The chain couples TRBV2 to TRBJ1-1; 7 bases line up with TRBD1. Per the germline V gene, CDR1 is SNHLY and CDR2 is FYNNEI. V trimming: 7 bases; J trimming: 0 bases; junction bases outside the gene matches: 11. The CDR3 has 16 amino acids. Written as DNA, the CDR3 is TGTGCCAGCATTTTGATCCAGGGACAGCTGAACACTGAAGCTTTCTTT. Translating it yields CASILIQGQLNTEAFF.

This clone was detected only a few times. This chain uses TRBV5-1 with TRBJ2-7, with D maybe TRBD1 (6 bases). From germline, CDR1 is SGHRS and CDR2 YFSETQ. Trimming cost V 5 bases and J 0 bases, with 21 bases left between them. The CDR3 length is 17 residues. CDR3 coding DNA: TGCGCCAGCAGATATGGAGGTTCAGGGGCGAGCTCCTACGAGCAGTACTTC. Protein product: CASRYGGSGASSYEQYF.